The T cell receptor beta chain described here comes from a study of spatial heterogeneity in lung cancer (dated by TCRdb to the late 2010s). About the full investigation: Donors were about 70 patients with early-stage, untreated non-small cell lung cancer from the lung TRACERx cohort. Follow-up PBMC samples were sequenced whenever available, with a median time to follow-up of approximately two years after resection. In the raw uncorrected reads, each unique combination of TCR and UMI appeared more than ten times on average. The study quantitatively compared TCR alpha and beta repertoires across multiple tumor regions, matched nontumor lung and blood in non-small cell lung cancer. At surgery, both alpha and beta chains were TCR-sequenced in some 220 tumor regions, 63 to 65 matched nontumor lung samples and over 50 PBMC samples. Beta-chain transcripts were consistently detected in greater numbers than alpha-chain transcripts, which likely reflects a higher abundance of beta-chain transcripts. TCR repertoire features were related to nonsynonymous mutation counts determined by whole-exome sequencing of tumor tissue. General findings and caveats noted by the study authors: Confirming at a functional level the hypothesis that regional TCRs recognize regional mutations was considered to require additional single-cell paired TCR alpha and beta sequencing. Only roughly 15 patients were included in comparisons of baseline and follow-up blood repertoires. Ubiquitous expanded tumor TCRs were found in blood more often at tumor resection than at routine follow-up.

Per the publication, the time point label means: blood at routine non-recurrence follow-up after resection. For TCR sequencing, whole RNA was extracted from tumor and nontumor lung tissue, or from cryopreserved PBMC samples, and no cell sorting was done. A patient was chosen for TCR sequencing only when enough RNA was available from at least two tumor regions. This clonotype occurred a few times. Its antigen target is currently unknown. One base away there is no much larger clone; base qualities are not given. The library was prepared using 5' RACE. The run used a NextSeq 500. The TCR library protocol attached a unique molecular identifier to each TCR cDNA molecule to allow correction of PCR and sequencing errors. For the original study's pipeline: Decombinator tools were used for TCR identification, UMI-based error correction and CDR3 extraction. Expanded TCRs were defined as those above a frequency of 2 per 1,000, corresponding to the top 1% of the tumor frequency distribution. Renyi diversity was computed with the R vegan package after each repertoire had been subsampled 100 times to 5,000 TCRs. CDR3 similarity networks were constructed using string-kernel similarity of amino acid triplets, with links drawn between CDR3s whose pairwise similarity was above 0.82. Through fastp at Q25 and MiXCR, TCRdb rebuilt clones from the public reads, retaining in-frame beta chains. CDR3 protein sequences are deduplicated, and each keeps its most common genes and DNA. Here the V and J calls rest on TCRdb's processing, not on the authors' analysis. The sample table records over 95,000 distinct CDR3 sequences; roughly 10% of these occur just once. Roughly a quarter of the sample is taken by the ten largest.

From a lookup of the germline V gene, CDR1 and CDR2 are MDHEN and SYDVKM. The CDR3 holds 13 amino acids from the cysteine to the phenylalanine. Kept here is only the CDR3 DNA, which spans 39 bases and is read in frame from base 1. Between the V and J ends, shortened by 7 bases and 6 bases respectively, the junction contains 16 bases. This receptor was obtained from a female donor with early-stage non-small cell lung cancer. The chain couples TRBV28 to TRBJ2-7, with no reliable assignment of the D segment. The sample in question was PBMCs, obtained at follow-up. The CDR3 protein: CASIDPFLREQYF. Read as DNA, the sequence is TGTGCCAGCATTGATCCTTTCCTCCGCGAGCAGTACTTC.